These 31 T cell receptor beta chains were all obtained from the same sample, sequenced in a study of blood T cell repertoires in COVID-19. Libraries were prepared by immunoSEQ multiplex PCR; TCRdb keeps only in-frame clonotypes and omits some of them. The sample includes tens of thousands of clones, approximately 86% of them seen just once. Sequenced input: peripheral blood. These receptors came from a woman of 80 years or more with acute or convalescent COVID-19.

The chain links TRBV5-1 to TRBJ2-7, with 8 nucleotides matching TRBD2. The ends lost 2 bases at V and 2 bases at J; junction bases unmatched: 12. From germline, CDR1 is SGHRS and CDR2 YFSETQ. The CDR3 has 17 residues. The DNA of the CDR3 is TGCGCCAGCAGCTTTGCCCTCGGGGGGGCGGCTACCTACGAGCAGTACTTC. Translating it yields CASSFALGGAATYEQYF.

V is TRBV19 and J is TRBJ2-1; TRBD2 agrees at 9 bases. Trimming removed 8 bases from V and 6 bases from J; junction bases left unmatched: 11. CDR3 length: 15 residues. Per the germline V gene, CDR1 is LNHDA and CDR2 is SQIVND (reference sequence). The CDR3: CASAAVAGALNEQFF. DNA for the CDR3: TGTGCCAGTGCCGCCGTAGCGGGGGCCCTCAATGAGCAGTTCTTC.

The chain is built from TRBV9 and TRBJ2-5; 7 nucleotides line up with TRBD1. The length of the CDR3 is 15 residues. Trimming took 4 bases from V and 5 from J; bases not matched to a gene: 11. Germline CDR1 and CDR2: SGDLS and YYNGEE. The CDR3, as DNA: TGTGCCAGCAGCCCGGGACAGCCGATTCGGGAGACCCAGTACTTC. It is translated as CASSPGQPIRETQYF.

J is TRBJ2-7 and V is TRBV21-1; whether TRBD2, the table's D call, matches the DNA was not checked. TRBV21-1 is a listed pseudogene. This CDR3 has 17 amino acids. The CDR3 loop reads CASSNLAGGVPPNEQYF. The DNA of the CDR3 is TGTGCCAGCAGCAACCTAGCGGGGGGGGTACCCCCAAACGAGCAGTACTTC.

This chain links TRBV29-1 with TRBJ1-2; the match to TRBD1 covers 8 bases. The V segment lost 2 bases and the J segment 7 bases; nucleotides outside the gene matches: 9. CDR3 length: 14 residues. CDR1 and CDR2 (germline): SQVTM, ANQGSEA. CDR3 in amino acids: CSVEMGQVPSGYTF. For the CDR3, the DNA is TGCAGCGTTGAAATGGGACAGGTCCCTTCTGGCTACACCTTC.

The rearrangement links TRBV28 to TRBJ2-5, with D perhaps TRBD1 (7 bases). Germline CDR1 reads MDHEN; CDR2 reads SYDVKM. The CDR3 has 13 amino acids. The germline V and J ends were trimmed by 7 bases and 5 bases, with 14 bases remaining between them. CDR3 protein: CASIGGGAETQYF. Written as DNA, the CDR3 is TGTGCCAGCATAGGAGGGGGCGCGGAGACCCAGTACTTC.

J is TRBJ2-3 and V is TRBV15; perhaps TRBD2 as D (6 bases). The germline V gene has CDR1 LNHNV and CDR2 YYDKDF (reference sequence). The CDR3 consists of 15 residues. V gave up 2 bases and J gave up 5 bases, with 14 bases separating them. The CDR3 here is CATSRLEGGRDTQYF. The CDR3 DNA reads TGTGCCACCAGCAGACTGGAGGGTGGGAGAGATACGCAGTATTTT.

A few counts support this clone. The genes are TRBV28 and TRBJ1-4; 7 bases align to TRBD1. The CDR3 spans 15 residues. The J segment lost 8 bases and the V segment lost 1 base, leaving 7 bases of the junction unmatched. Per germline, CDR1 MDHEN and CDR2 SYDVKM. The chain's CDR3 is CASSLSGAGGEKLFF. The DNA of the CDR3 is TGTGCCAGCAGTTTATCGGGAGCAGGGGGAGAAAAACTGTTTTTT.

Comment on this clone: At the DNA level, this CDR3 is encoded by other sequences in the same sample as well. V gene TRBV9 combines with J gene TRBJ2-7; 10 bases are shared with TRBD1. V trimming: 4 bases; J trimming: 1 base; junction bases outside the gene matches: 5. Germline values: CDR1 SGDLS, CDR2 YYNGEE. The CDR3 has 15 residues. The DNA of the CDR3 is TGTGCCAGCAGCCCCCGGGACAGGGGATCCTACGAGCAGTACTTC. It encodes CASSPRDRGSYEQYF. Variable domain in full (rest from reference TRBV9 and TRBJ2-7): DSGVTQTPKHLITATGQRVTLRCSPRSGDLSVYWYQQSLDQGLQFLIQYYNGEERAKGNILERFSAQQFPDLHSELNLSSLELGDSALYFCASSPRDRGSYEQYFGPGTRLTVT.

As DNA, the CDR3 is TGCGCCAGCAGCTTGACCCTAGGGGCAACTAATGAAAAACTGTTTTTT. Its protein product is CASSLTLGATNEKLFF. The chain is built from TRBV5-1 and TRBJ1-4, with a possible D match to TRBD1 (5 bases). The CDR3 extends over 16 amino acids. Looked up from germline, CDR1 is SGHRS and CDR2 is YFSETQ. V lost 1 base and J 0 bases, leaving 10 bases between the germline ends.

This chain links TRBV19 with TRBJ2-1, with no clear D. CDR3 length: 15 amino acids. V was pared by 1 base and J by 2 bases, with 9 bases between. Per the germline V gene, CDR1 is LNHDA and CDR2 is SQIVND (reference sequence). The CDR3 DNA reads TGTGCCAGTAGTATAGTGCGGCTAGCCTACAATGAGCAGTTCTTC. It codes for CASSIVRLAYNEQFF. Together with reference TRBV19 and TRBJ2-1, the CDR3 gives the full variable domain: DGGITQSPKYLFRKEGQNVTLSCEQNLNHDAMYWYRQDPGQGLRLIYYSQIVNDFQKGDIAEGYSVSREKKESFPLTVTSAQKNPTAFYLCASSIVRLAYNEQFFGPGTRLTVL.

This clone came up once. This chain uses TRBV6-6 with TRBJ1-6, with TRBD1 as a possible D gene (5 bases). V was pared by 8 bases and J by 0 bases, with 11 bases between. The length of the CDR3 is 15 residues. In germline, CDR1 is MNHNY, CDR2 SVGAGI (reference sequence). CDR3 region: CASAPGISYNSPLHF. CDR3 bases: TGTGCCAGCGCACCAGGGATCTCCTATAATTCACCCCTCCACTTT.

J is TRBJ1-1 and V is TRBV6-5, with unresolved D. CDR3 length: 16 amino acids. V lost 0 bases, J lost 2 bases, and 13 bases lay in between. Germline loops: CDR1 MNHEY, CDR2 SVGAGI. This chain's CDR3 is CASSYSERVLNTEAFF. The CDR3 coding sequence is TGTGCCAGCAGTTACTCCGAGCGGGTTCTCAACACTGAAGCTTTCTTT.

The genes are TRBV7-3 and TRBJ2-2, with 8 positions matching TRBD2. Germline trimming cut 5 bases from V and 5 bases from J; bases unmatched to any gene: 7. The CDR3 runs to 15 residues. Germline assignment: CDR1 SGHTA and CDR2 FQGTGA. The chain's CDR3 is CASSLGVAGTGELFF. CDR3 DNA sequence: TGTGCCAGCAGCCTAGGCGTAGCGGGAACCGGGGAGCTGTTTTTT.

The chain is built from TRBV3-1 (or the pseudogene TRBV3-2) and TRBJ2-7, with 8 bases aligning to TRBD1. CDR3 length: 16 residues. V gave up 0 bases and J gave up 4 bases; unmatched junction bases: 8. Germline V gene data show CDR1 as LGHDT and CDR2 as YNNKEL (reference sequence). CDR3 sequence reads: CASSQDLKTGAYEQYF. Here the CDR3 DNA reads TGTGCCAGCAGCCAAGATCTCAAGACAGGGGCATACGAGCAGTACTTC.

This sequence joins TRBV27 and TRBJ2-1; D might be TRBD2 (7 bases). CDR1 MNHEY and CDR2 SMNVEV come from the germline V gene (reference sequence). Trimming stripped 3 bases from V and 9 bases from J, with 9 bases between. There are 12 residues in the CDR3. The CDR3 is CASSFRGAEQFF. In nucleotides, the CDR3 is TGTGCCAGCAGTTTTCGGGGGGCTGAGCAGTTCTTC.

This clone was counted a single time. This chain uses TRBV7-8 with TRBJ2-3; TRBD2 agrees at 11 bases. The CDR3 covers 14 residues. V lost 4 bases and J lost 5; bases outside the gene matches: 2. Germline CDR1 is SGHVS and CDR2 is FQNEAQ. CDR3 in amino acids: CASSSTSGGDTQYF. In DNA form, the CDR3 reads TGTGCCAGCAGCTCCACTAGCGGGGGAGATACGCAGTATTTT.

The CDR3 DNA reads TGTGCCAGCAGCAATTCGGGACAGCCTTACAATGAGCAGTTCTTC. This translates into CASSNSGQPYNEQFF. This sequence joins TRBV9 and TRBJ2-1; 7 bases line up with TRBD1. The CDR3 has 15 amino acids. From germline, CDR1 is SGDLS and CDR2 YYNGEE. V trimming: 4 bases; J trimming: 4 bases; junction bases outside the gene matches: 8.

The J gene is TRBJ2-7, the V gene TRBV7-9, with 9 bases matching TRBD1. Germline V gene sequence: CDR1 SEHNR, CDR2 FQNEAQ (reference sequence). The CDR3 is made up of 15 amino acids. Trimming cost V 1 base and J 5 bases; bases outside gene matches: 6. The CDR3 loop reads CASSLGGTGFNEQYF. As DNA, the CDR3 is TGTGCCAGCAGCTTAGGGGGGACAGGGTTCAACGAGCAGTACTTC.

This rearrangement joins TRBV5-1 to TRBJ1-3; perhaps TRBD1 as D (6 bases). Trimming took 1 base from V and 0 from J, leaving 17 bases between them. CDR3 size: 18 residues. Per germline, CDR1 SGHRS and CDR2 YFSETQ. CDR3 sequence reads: CASSLYGRQEYSGNTIYF. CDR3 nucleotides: TGCGCCAGCAGCTTGTACGGTCGACAGGAATACTCTGGAAACACCATATATTTT.

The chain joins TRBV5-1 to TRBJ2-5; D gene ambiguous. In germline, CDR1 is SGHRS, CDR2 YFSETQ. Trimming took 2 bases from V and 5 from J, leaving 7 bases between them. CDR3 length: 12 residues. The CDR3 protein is CASSLPGETQYF. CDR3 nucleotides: TGCGCCAGCAGCTTACCCGGGGAGACCCAGTACTTC.

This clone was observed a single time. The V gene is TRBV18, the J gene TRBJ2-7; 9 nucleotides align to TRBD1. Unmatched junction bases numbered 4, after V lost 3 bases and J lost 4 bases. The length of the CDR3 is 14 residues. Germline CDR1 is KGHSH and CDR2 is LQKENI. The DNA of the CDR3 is TGTGCCAGCTCACCCGGACAGGGGCGGTACGAGCAGTACTTC. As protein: CASSPGQGRYEQYF. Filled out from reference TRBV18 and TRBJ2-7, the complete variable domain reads NAGVMQNPRHLVRRRGQEARLRCSPMKGHSHVYWYRQLPEEGLKFMVYLQKENIIDESGMPKERFSAEFPKEGPSILRIQQVVRGDSAAYFCASSPGQGRYEQYFGPGTRLTVT.

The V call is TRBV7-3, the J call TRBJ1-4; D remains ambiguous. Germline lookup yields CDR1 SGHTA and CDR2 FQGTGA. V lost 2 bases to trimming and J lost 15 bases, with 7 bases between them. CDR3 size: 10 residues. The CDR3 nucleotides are TGTGCCAGCAGCTTACACATGGTGTTTTTT. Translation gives CASSLHMVFF. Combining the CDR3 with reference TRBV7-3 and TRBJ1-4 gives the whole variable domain GAGVSQTPSNKVTEKGKYVELRCDPISGHTALYWYRQSLGQGPEFLIYFQGTGAADDSGLPNDRFFAVRPEGSVSTLKIQRTERGDSAVYLCASSLHMVFFGSGTQLSVL.

The CDR3 region is CASSVTTGVQETQYF. DNA of the CDR3: TGTGCCAGCAGCGTTACAACAGGCGTCCAAGAGACCCAGTACTTC. The chain joins TRBV9 to TRBJ2-5; D might be TRBD1 (5 bases). This CDR3 is 15 amino acids long. The ends were cut back, 2 bases at V and 1 base at J, with 12 bases in the middle. The germline V gene encodes CDR1 SGDLS and CDR2 YYNGEE. Using reference TRBV9 and TRBJ2-5 for the parts outside the CDR3, the full variable domain is DSGVTQTPKHLITATGQRVTLRCSPRSGDLSVYWYQQSLDQGLQFLIQYYNGEERAKGNILERFSAQQFPDLHSELNLSSLELGDSALYFCASSVTTGVQETQYFGPGTRLLVL.

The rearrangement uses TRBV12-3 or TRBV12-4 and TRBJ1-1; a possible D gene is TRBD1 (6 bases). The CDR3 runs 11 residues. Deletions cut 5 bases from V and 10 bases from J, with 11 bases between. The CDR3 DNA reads TGTGCCAGCAGTGTCAGGGGCAGAGCTTTCTTT. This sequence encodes CASSVRGRAFF.

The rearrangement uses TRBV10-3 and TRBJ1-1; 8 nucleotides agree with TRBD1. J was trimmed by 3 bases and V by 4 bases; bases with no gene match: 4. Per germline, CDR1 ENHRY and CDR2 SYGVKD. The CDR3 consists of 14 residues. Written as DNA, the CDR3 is TGTGCCATCAGTGGCCAGGGGGCCCACACTGAAGCTTTCTTT. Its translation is CAISGQGAHTEAFF.

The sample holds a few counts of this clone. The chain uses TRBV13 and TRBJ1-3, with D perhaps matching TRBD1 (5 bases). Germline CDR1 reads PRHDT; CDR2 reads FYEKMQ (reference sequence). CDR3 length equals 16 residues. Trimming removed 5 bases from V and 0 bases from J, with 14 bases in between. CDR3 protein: CASSGWGLNSGNTIYF. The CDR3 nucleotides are TGTGCCAGCAGCGGATGGGGCCTAAACTCTGGAAACACCATATATTTT. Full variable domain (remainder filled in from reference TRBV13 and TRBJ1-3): AAGVIQSPRHLIKEKRETATLKCYPIPRHDTVYWYQQGPGQDPQFLISFYEKMQSDKGSIPDRFSAQQFSDYHSELNMSSLELGDSALYFCASSGWGLNSGNTIYFGEGSWLTVV.

The CDR3 bases are TGTGCCAGCAGGGGGGCAGGGGGAAATCAGCCCCAGCATTTT. This codes for CASRGAGGNQPQHF. This chain links TRBV28 with TRBJ1-5, with 7 nucleotides matching TRBD1. V shed 6 bases and J 4 bases; nucleotides not matched to a gene: 6. Germline V gene lookup returns CDR1 MDHEN and CDR2 SYDVKM. The CDR3 is made up of 14 amino acids.

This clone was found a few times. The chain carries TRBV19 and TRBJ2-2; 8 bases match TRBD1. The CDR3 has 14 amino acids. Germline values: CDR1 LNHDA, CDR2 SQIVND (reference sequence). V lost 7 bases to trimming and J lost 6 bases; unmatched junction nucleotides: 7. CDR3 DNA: TGTGCCAGTACCTACAGGGGGTGGGCCGGGGAGCTGTTTTTT. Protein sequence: CASTYRGWAGELFF.

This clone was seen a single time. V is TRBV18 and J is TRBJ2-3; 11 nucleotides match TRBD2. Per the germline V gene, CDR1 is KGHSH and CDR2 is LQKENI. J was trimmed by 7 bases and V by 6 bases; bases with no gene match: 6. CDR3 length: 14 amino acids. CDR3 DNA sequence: TGTGCCAGCTCCCCCGGGACTAGCGGTAATACGCAGTATTTT. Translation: CASSPGTSGNTQYF.

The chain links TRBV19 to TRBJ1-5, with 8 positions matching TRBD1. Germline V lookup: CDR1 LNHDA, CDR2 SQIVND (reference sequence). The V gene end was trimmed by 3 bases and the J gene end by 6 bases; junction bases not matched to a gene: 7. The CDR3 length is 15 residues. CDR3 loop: CASSISGGLRQPQHF. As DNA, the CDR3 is TGTGCCAGTAGTATCTCAGGGGGCTTGCGTCAGCCCCAGCATTTT.